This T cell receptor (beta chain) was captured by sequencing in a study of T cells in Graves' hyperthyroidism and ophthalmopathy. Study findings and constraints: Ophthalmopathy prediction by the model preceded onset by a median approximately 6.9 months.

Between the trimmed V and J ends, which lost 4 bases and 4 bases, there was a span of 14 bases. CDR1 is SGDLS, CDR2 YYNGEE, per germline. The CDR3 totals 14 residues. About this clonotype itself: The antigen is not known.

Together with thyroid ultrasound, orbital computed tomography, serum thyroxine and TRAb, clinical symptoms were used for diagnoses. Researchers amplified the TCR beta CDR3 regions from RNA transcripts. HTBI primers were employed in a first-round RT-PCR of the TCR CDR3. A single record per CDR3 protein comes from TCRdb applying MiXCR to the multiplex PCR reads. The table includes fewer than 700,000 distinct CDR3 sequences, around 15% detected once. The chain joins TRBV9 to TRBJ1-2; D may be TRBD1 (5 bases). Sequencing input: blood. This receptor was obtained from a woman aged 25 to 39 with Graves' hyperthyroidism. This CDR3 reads CASSTWDRLYGYTF. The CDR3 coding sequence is TGTGCCAGCAGCACGTGGGACCGACTCTATGGCTACACCTTC.